The 20 T cell receptor beta chains below were found in one sample sequenced in a study of cytomegalovirus exposure and HLA in healthy donors. Amplification used 60 Vbeta primers and 13 Jbeta primers. Some clones are missing from TCRdb's copy, which holds only in-frame ones; the method was immunoSEQ multiplex PCR. The sample carries some 110,000 clones, roughly 80% recorded once. What was sequenced was PBMCs. Receptors originate from a man aged 45-65 years in good health and CMV-seronegative.

This clone appeared a single time. The chain uses TRBV5-4 and TRBJ1-4, with a tentative D call TRBD1 (5 bases). Trimming left V 3 bases short and J 2 bases short, with 14 bases between. CDR3 size: 16 residues. Per the germline V gene, CDR1 is SGHNT and CDR2 is YYREEE (reference sequence). The CDR3 DNA is TGTGCCAGCAGCTGGGTCCCGGGACTTACTAATGAAAAACTGTTTTTT. Translation: CASSWVPGLTNEKLFF.

The V gene is TRBV27, the J gene TRBJ1-6, with 8 bases fitting TRBD1. Germline CDR1 MNHEY, CDR2 SMNVEV (reference sequence). The trim removed 5 bases at V and 7 bases at J, leaving 16 bases unmatched. The CDR3 sequence is 18 residues long. CDR3 sequence: CASSLRQSLDRVNSPLHF. The CDR3 DNA is TGTGCCAGCAGTCTTAGGCAAAGTTTGGACAGGGTGAATTCACCCCTCCACTTT.

V and J are TRBV23-1 and TRBJ2-2; 9 bases are a match to TRBD2. TRBV23-1 is assigned to the ORF class and has an uncertain function. The trim removed 4 bases at V and 6 bases at J, leaving 12 bases unmatched. CDR3 length: 17 amino acids. CDR3 sequence reads: CASSPWSSGVGAGELFF. DNA for the CDR3: TGCGCCAGCAGTCCGTGGTCTAGCGGGGTCGGAGCCGGGGAGCTGTTTTTT.

This sequence joins TRBV7-9 and TRBJ2-1; TRBD1 matches at 8 bases. From germline, CDR1 is SEHNR and CDR2 FQNEAQ (reference sequence). V trimming: 6 bases; J trimming: 6 bases; junction bases outside the gene matches: 7. This CDR3 is 14 amino acids long. CDR3 region: CASSLQGAGNEQFF. The DNA for the CDR3 is TGTGCCAGCAGTTTGCAGGGGGCAGGCAATGAGCAGTTCTTC.

The CDR3 nucleotides are TGTGCCAGCAGCCACAGGGTTGGCTACACCTTC. Translation: CASSHRVGYTF. The rearrangement links TRBV7-2 to TRBJ1-2; tentative D call: TRBD1 (6 bases). The CDR3 totals 11 residues. Germline lookup yields CDR1 SGHTA and CDR2 FQGNSA. Between the trimmed V and J ends, which lost 5 bases and 7 bases, there was a span of 8 bases. The complete variable domain, with remaining parts taken from reference TRBV7-2 and TRBJ1-2, reads GAGVSQSPSNKVTEKGKDVELRCDPISGHTALYWYRQSLGQGLEFLIYFQGNSAPDKSGLPSDRFSAERTGGSVSTLTIQRTQQEDSAVYLCASSHRVGYTFGSGTRLTVV.

This clone was seen just once. The gene calls are TRBV7-2 and TRBJ2-7, with 7 nucleotides matching TRBD2. The length of the CDR3 is 16 residues. V lost 1 base, J lost 5 bases, and 11 bases stayed unmatched. Germline CDR1 is SGHTA and CDR2 is FQGNSA. Here the CDR3 DNA reads TGTGCCAGCAGCTTAGGACTAGCTAGCGGACTTGACGAGCAGTACTTC. Amino acids: CASSLGLASGLDEQYF.

The gene calls are TRBV9 and TRBJ1-5, with 7 bases lining up with TRBD1. The CDR3 is 14 amino acids. Germline CDR1 reads SGDLS; CDR2 reads YYNGEE. V gave up 3 bases and J gave up 3 bases; unmatched junction bases: 3. The CDR3 DNA sequence: TGTGCCAGCAGCGCGGGACAGATCAATCAGCCCCAGCATTTT. It is translated as CASSAGQINQPQHF.

The sample holds one count of this clone. The chain combines TRBV27 with TRBJ2-5; a weak D match, TRBD1 (5 bases). Germline loops: CDR1 MNHEY, CDR2 SMNVEV (reference sequence). V was pared by 2 bases and J by 11 bases, with 12 bases between. The CDR3 extends over 12 amino acids. The CDR3 DNA is TGTGCCAGCAGTTTACAGGGTTTTGCGCAGTACTTC. This translates into CASSLQGFAQYF.

This chain connects TRBV28 to TRBJ1-1; D ambiguous. From germline, CDR1 is MDHEN and CDR2 SYDVKM. CDR3 size: 10 residues. V lost 5 bases, J lost 11 bases, and 9 bases lay in between. The CDR3 DNA reads as TGTGCCAGCAGTACTAACTGGGCTTTCTTT. Amino acids: CASSTNWAFF.

The genes are TRBV16 and TRBJ1-3; D not certain. Germline CDR1 KGHSY, CDR2 FQNENV. Trimming pared 4 bases from V and 4 bases from J, leaving 20 bases between. CDR3 length equals 17 residues. This chain's CDR3 is CASSPYSVAASGNTIYF. CDR3 in DNA: TGTGCCAGCAGCCCCTACTCTGTAGCGGCGTCAGGAAACACCATATATTTT.

V gene TRBV19 combines with J gene TRBJ1-1, with 7 bases aligning to TRBD1. The germline V gene has CDR1 LNHDA and CDR2 SQIVND (reference sequence). The CDR3 totals 14 residues. V lost 7 bases, J lost 0 bases, and 5 bases stayed unmatched. For the CDR3, the DNA is TGTGCCAGTATCCCGGGACAGATGAACACTGAAGCTTTCTTT. Its protein product is CASIPGQMNTEAFF.

CDR3 in DNA: TGTGCCAGCAGCCATCCGACAGGGTCGAGGACTGAAGCTTTCTTT. Translated, it gives CASSHPTGSRTEAFF. The chain links TRBV4-2 to TRBJ1-1; 7 nucleotides agree with TRBD1. J gave up 5 bases and V 3 bases, and 9 bases lay outside the gene matches. The germline gives CDR1 LGHNA, CDR2 YNFKEQ. The CDR3 has 15 residues.

DNA of the CDR3: TGCGCCAGCAGCTTAAGAGTATCCTTGTACACCGGGGAGCTGTTTTTT. Encoded protein: CASSLRVSLYTGELFF. The rearrangement joins TRBV5-1 to TRBJ2-2; no clear D gene. Germline V gives CDR1 SGHRS, CDR2 YFSETQ. V was shortened by 2 bases and J by 3 bases, with 14 bases between the two germline ends. CDR3 length: 16 amino acids.

J is TRBJ1-3 and V is TRBV9; D unclear. Per the germline V gene, CDR1 is SGDLS and CDR2 is YYNGEE. The germline V and J ends were trimmed by 0 bases and 8 bases, with 12 bases remaining between them. This CDR3 spans 14 amino acids. The CDR3 spells CASSVVRESDTIYF. Here the CDR3 DNA reads TGTGCCAGCAGCGTAGTGCGGGAGAGTGACACCATATATTTT.

CDR3 in amino acids: CAISESGTDLGYTF. CDR3 in DNA: TGTGCCATCAGTGAGTCGGGGACAGACCTTGGCTACACCTTC. The chain couples TRBV10-3 to TRBJ1-2; 7 bases align to TRBD1. Trimming removed 0 bases from V and 7 bases from J; junction bases left unmatched: 5. The CDR3 spans 14 residues. Per the germline V gene, CDR1 is ENHRY and CDR2 is SYGVKD.

This clone was seen only once. The CDR3 nucleotides are TGTGCCAGCGGCCCGGGACATAGGACCGGGGAGCTGTTTTTT. Protein sequence: CASGPGHRTGELFF. V usage is TRBV7-9 and J usage is TRBJ2-2, with D possibly being TRBD1 (6 bases). V dropped 8 bases and J dropped 5 bases, with 15 bases sitting between them. Germline V gene sequence: CDR1 SEHNR, CDR2 FQNEAQ (reference sequence). The CDR3 length is 14 residues.

A single count supports this clone. At one end, the junction sequence differs from germline, possibly due to a read error. This rearrangement joins TRBV6-5 to TRBJ1-5; D remains unclear. This CDR3 has 13 residues. Germline CDR1 MNHEY, CDR2 SVGAGI. The chain's CDR3 is CASSYGSKQPQHF. In nucleotides, the CDR3 is TGTGCCAGCAGTTATGGGAGCAAACAGCCCCAGCATTTT.

The chain links TRBV12-5 to TRBJ2-3; D is unclear. V dropped 2 bases and J dropped 3 bases, with 3 bases sitting between them. Looked up from germline, CDR1 is LGHNT and CDR2 is FRNRAP. The CDR3 length is 12 residues. The CDR3 reads CASGLSTDTQYF. DNA for the CDR3: TGTGCTAGTGGTTTGTCAACAGATACGCAGTATTTT.

The chain is built from TRBV19 and TRBJ2-5, with a possible D match to TRBD2 (5 bases). Germline CDR1 and CDR2: LNHDA and SQIVND (reference sequence). V lost 1 base and J lost 7, with 13 bases in between. CDR3 length: 14 residues. Here the CDR3 reads CASSIGGEGRTQYF. The CDR3 nucleotides are TGTGCCAGTAGTATAGGGGGTGAAGGGAGGACCCAGTACTTC.

The chain links TRBV29-1 to TRBJ2-3, with 9 bases lining up with TRBD2. V shed 7 bases and J 3 bases; nucleotides not matched to a gene: 5. This CDR3 has 13 residues. CDR1 is SQVTM and CDR2 is ANQGSEA in the germline V gene. CDR3 residues: CSGRGGGTDTQYF. The CDR3 DNA is TGCAGCGGACGCGGGGGGGGAACAGATACGCAGTATTTT.